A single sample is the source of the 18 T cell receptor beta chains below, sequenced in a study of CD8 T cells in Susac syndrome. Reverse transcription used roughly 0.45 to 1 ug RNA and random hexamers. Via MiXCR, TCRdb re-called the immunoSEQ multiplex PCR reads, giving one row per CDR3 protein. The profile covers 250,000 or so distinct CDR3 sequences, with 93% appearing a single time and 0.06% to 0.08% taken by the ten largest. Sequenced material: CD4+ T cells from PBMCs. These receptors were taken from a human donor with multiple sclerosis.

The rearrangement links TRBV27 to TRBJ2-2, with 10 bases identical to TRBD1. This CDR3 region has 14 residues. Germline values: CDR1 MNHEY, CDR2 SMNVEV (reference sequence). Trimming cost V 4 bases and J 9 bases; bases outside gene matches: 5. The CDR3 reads CASSSTGGPRELFF. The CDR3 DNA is TGTGCCAGCAGTTCGACAGGGGGCCCCCGGGAGCTGTTTTTT.

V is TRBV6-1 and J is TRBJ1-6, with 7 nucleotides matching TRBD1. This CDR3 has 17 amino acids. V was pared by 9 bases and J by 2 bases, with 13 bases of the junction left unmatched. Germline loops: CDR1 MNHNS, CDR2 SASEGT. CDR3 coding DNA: TGTGCCAGTTCAGGGGGTTATTGGGTGGCCTATAATTCACCCCTCCACTTT. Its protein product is CASSGGYWVAYNSPLHF.

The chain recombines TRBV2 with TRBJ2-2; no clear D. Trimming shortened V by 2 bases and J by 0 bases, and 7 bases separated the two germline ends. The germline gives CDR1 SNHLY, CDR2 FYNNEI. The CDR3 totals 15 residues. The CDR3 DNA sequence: TGTGCCAGCAGTGAAAACTGGTCGAACACCGGGGAGCTGTTTTTT. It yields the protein CASSENWSNTGELFF.

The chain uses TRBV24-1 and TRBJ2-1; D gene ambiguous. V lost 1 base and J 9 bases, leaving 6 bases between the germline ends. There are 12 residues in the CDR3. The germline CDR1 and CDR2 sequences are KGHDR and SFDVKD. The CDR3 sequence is CATSDFRSEQFF. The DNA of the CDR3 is TGTGCCACCAGTGATTTTAGAAGTGAGCAGTTCTTC.

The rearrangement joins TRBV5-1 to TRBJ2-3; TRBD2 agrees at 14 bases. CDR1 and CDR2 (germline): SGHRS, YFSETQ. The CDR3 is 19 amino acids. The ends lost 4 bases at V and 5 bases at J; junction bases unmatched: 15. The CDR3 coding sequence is TGCGCCAGCAGCCGTGGACTAGCGGGAGGCTTGGGGCGTGGAGATACGCAGTATTTT. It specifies CASSRGLAGGLGRGDTQYF.

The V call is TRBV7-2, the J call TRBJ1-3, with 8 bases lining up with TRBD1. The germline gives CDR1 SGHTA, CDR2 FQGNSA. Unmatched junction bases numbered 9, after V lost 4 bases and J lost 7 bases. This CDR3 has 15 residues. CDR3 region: CASSSQGGRGNTIYF. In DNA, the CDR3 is TGTGCCAGCAGCTCACAGGGGGGAAGGGGTAACACCATATATTTT.

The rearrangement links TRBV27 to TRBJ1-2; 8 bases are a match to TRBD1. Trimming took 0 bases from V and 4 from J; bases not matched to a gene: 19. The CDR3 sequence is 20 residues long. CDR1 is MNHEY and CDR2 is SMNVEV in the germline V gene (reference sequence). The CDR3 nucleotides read TGTGCCAGCAGTTTATCGACGTCGAGGACAGGGACGCGAAAAATCTATGGCTACACCTTC. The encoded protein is CASSLSTSRTGTRKIYGYTF.

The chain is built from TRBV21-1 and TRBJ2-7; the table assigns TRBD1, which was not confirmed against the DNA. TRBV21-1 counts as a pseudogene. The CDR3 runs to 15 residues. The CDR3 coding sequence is TGTGCCAGCAGCAACAAAGACAGGGCGGGCTACGAGCAGTACGTC. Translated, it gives CASSNKDRAGYEQYV.

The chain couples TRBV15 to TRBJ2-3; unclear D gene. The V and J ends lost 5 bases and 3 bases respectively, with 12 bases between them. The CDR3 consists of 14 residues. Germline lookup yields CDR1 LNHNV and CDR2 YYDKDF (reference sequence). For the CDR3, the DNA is TGTGCCACCAGCCCGCGCCTGGGAACAGATACGCAGTATTTT. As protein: CATSPRLGTDTQYF.

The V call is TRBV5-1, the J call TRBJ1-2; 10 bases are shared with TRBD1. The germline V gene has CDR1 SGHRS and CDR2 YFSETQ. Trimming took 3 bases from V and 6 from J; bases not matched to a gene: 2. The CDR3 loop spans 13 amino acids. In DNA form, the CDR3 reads TGCGCCAGCAGCTGGGGGACAGGGGATGGCTACACCTTC. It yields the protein CASSWGTGDGYTF.

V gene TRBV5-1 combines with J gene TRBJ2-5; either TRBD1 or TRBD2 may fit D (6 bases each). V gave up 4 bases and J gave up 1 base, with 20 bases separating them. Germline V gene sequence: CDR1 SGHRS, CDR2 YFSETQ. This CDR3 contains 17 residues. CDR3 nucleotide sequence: TGCGCCAGCAGCGTTGGAGGGGGGCAGGGAATCCAAGAGACCCAGTACTTC. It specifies CASSVGGGQGIQETQYF.

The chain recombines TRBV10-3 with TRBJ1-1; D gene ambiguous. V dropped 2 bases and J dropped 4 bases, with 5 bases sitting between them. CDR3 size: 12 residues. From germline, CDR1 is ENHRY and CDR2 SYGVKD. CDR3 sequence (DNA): TGTGCCATCAGTGAGATCGGCACTGAAGCTTTCTTT. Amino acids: CAISEIGTEAFF.

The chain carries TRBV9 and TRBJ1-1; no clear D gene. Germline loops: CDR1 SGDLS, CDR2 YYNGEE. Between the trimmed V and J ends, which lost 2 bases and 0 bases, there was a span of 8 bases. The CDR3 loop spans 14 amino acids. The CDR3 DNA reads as TGTGCCAGCAGCGTGCAAGCCATGAACACTGAAGCTTTCTTT. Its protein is CASSVQAMNTEAFF.

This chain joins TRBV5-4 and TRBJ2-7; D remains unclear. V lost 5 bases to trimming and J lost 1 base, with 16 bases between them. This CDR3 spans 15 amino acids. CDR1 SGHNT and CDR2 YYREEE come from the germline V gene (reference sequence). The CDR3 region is CASSRSSTDSYEQYF. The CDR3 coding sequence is TGTGCCAGCAGTCGCAGTTCAACAGATTCCTACGAGCAGTACTTC.

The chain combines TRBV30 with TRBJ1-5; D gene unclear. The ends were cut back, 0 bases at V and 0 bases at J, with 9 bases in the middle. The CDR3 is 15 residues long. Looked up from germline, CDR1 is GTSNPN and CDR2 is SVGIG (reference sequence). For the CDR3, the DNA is TGTGCCTGGAGTGTACCCGGGCATAGCAATCAGCCCCAGCATTTT. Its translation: CAWSVPGHSNQPQHF.

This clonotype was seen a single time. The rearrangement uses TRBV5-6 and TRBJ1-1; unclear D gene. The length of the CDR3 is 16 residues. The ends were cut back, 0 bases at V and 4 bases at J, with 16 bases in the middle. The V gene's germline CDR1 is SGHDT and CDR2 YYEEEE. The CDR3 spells CASSLAGRPRFTEAFF. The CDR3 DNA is TGTGCCAGCAGCTTGGCCGGCAGGCCAAGATTCACTGAAGCTTTCTTT.

DNA for the CDR3: TGTGCCAGCAGCCTTCTCCGGGCCGGGGAGCTGTTTTTT. This codes for CASSLLRAGELFF. The chain couples TRBV3-1 to TRBJ2-2; D gene ambiguous. Per the germline V gene, CDR1 is LGHDT and CDR2 is YNNKEL (reference sequence). The CDR3 consists of 13 residues. V lost 4 bases, J lost 6 bases, and 9 bases lay in between.

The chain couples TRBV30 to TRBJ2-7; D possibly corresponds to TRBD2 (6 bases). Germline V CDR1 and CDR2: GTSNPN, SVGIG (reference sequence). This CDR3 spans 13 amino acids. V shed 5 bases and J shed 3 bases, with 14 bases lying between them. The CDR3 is CAWVGDSHYEQYF. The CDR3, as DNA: TGTGCCTGGGTTGGGGACTCACACTACGAGCAGTACTTC. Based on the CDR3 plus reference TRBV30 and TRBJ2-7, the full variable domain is SQTIHQWPATLVQPVGSPLSLECTVEGTSNPNLYWYRQAAGRGLQLLFYSVGIGQISSEVPQNLSASRPQDRQFILSSKKLLLSDSGFYLCAWVGDSHYEQYFGPGTRLTVT.